Presented here are 13 T cell receptor beta chains from one specimen sequenced in a study of T cell responses to AZD1222 COVID-19 vaccine. TCRdb's copy holds only in-frame clones and misses some; the assay was immunoSEQ multiplex PCR. The sample yields about 120,000 clones, roughly 87% seen once. Sample: peripheral blood, taken on day 0 of AZD1222 vaccination. All receptors derive from an adult in good health.

The V and J genes are TRBV18 and TRBJ1-5; no clear D. V lost 3 bases, J lost 3 bases, and 12 bases lay in between. The germline V gene has CDR1 KGHSH and CDR2 LQKENI. The CDR3 extends over 15 amino acids. The CDR3 loop reads CASSPPGRVNQPQHF. CDR3 bases: TGTGCCAGCTCACCTCCGGGTAGGGTCAATCAGCCCCAGCATTTT.

The chain links TRBV12-3 or TRBV12-4 to TRBJ1-2; maybe TRBD1 (5 bases). This CDR3 contains 13 residues. Between the trimmed V and J ends, which lost 3 bases and 10 bases, there was a span of 15 bases. CDR3 nucleotide sequence: TGTGCCAGCAGTTTCTCTACTCCGACAGCCTACACCTTC. This gives the protein CASSFSTPTAYTF.

In its sample, this clone was seen once. V usage is TRBV6-5 and J usage is TRBJ1-1; D is unresolved. Trimming took 4 bases from V and 2 from J, leaving 8 bases between them. CDR1 is MNHEY, CDR2 SVGAGI, per germline. This CDR3 has 13 residues. The DNA for the CDR3 is TGTGCCAGCAGTTCCGCGAAAAACACTGAAGCTTTCTTT. Protein sequence: CASSSAKNTEAFF.

The CDR3 protein is CAISLKSADTQYF. DNA for the CDR3: TGTGCCATCAGTTTAAAATCAGCAGATACGCAGTATTTT. V usage is TRBV10-3 and J usage is TRBJ2-3; D gene uncertain. Germline V lookup: CDR1 ENHRY, CDR2 SYGVKD. Trimming took off 5 bases at V and 4 bases at J, with 10 bases between the two ends. The CDR3 is 13 residues long.

The chain uses TRBV4-1 and TRBJ2-7; possibly TRBD1 or TRBD2 for D (5 bases each). The CDR3 covers 17 residues. Germline V CDR1 and CDR2: MGHRA, YSYEKL. Trimming stripped 2 bases from V and 7 bases from J, with 24 bases between. CDR3 sequence (DNA): TGCGCCAGCAGCCAATTGCCAAGGGGACGGCTTGAAAGTGAGCAGTACTTC. This codes for CASSQLPRGRLESEQYF.

The chain carries TRBV12-5 and TRBJ1-3, with unresolved D. Trimming stripped 6 bases from V and 2 bases from J, with 11 bases between. CDR1 LGHNT and CDR2 FRNRAP come from the germline V gene. The CDR3 consists of 14 residues. The CDR3 loop reads CASGGILAGNTIYF. CDR3 bases: TGTGCTAGTGGGGGGATTCTTGCTGGAAACACCATATATTTT.

The chain combines TRBV9 with TRBJ2-6; D gene ambiguous. The CDR3 runs to 12 residues. The germline V gene encodes CDR1 SGDLS and CDR2 YYNGEE. Trimming shortened V by 7 bases and J by 0 bases, and 2 bases separated the two germline ends. DNA for the CDR3: TGTGCCAGCCGCTCTGGGGCCAACGTCCTGACTTTC. This encodes CASRSGANVLTF. Full variable domain (outside the CDR3, taken from reference TRBV9 and TRBJ2-6): DSGVTQTPKHLITATGQRVTLRCSPRSGDLSVYWYQQSLDQGLQFLIQYYNGEERAKGNILERFSAQQFPDLHSELNLSSLELGDSALYFCASRSGANVLTFGAGSRLTVL.

This clone has only one observation. V is TRBV28 and J is TRBJ2-7; 7 nucleotides match TRBD1. Germline values: CDR1 MDHEN, CDR2 SYDVKM. After removal of 5 bases from V and 2 bases from J, the junction contained 9 bases not matched to a gene. This CDR3 spans 15 amino acids. CDR3 coding DNA: TGTGCCAGCAGTACTACAGGGGTCCCCCCCTACGAGCAGTACTTC. Amino acids: CASSTTGVPPYEQYF.

The V call is TRBV7-8, the J call TRBJ1-1, with 7 bases aligning to TRBD1. V dropped 2 bases and J dropped 4; count of bases not matched to a gene: 16. CDR3 length: 18 residues. Per the germline V gene, CDR1 is SGHVS and CDR2 is FQNEAQ. CDR3 in amino acids: CASSLLEWGQGVGTEAFF. The DNA of the CDR3 is TGTGCCAGCAGCTTATTAGAATGGGGCCAGGGGGTTGGCACTGAAGCTTTCTTT.

The CDR3 here is CASSVGQGSAYEQYF. Written as DNA, the CDR3 is TGTGCCAGCAGCGTAGGTCAGGGTAGTGCCTACGAGCAGTACTTC. J is TRBJ2-7 and V is TRBV9, with a tentative D call TRBD1 (5 bases). The CDR3 covers 15 residues. V was trimmed by 0 bases and J by 2 bases, leaving 12 bases between them. CDR1 is SGDLS, CDR2 YYNGEE, per germline.

This clone was found once. CDR3 amino acids: CASSLAGNYGYTF. CDR3 sequence (DNA): TGTGCCAGCAGCTTGGCAGGAAACTATGGCTACACCTTC. The J gene is TRBJ1-2, the V gene TRBV5-6; D is uncertain. The CDR3 covers 13 residues. The germline V gene has CDR1 SGHDT and CDR2 YYEEEE. Between the trimmed V and J ends, which lost 0 bases and 2 bases, there was a span of 5 bases. The complete variable domain, with remaining parts taken from reference TRBV5-6 and TRBJ1-2, reads DAGVTQSPTHLIKTRGQQVTLRCSPKSGHDTVSWYQQALGQGPQFIFQYYEEEERQRGNFPDRFSGHQFPNYSSELNVNALLLGDSALYLCASSLAGNYGYTFGSGTRLTVV.

The rearrangement joins TRBV19 to TRBJ1-2; TRBD1 matches 11 bases. V gave up 7 bases and J gave up 7 bases; unmatched junction bases: 11. Germline CDR1 reads LNHDA; CDR2 reads SQIVND (reference sequence). The CDR3 extends over 15 amino acids. The CDR3 region is CASIPSGQGVIGYTF. CDR3 nucleotides: TGTGCCAGTATACCTTCGGGACAGGGGGTTATTGGCTACACCTTC.

V is TRBV12-5 and J is TRBJ1-5, with a tentative D call TRBD1 (5 bases). The CDR3 is 19 amino acids. The germline CDR1 and CDR2 sequences are LGHNT and FRNRAP. V was trimmed by 0 bases and J by 0 bases, leaving 18 bases between them. The CDR3 DNA sequence: TGTGCTAGTGGTTTGGTACGGGACGGTGAGTTCTATAGCAATCAGCCCCAGCATTTT. Encoded protein: CASGLVRDGEFYSNQPQHF.